One and the same sample provided the 32 T cell receptor beta chains below, sequenced in a study of cytomegalovirus exposure and HLA in healthy donors. The PCR ran on 60 Vbeta and 13 Jbeta primers. Repertoires were generated with immunoSEQ multiplex PCR, while TCRdb's copy carries only in-frame clones and drops some. The sample comprises 55,000 or so clones, 73% of which are singletons, and roughly 2.9% rests with the top ten. Sequenced: PBMCs. The receptors shown here come from a man between 18 and 35 years old in good health and CMV-seronegative.

This clone was observed a few times. J is TRBJ2-2 and V is TRBV14; D is unclear. V lost 5 bases, J lost 4 bases, and 11 bases lay in between. This CDR3 is built from 14 residues. The germline V gene encodes CDR1 SGHDN and CDR2 FVKESK. The CDR3 reads CASSFAGFTGELFF. As DNA, the CDR3 is TGTGCCAGCAGCTTTGCAGGTTTCACCGGGGAGCTGTTTTTT.

This clone has a handful of counts. This sequence joins TRBV10-3 and TRBJ1-1; tentatively, D is TRBD1 (6 bases). The CDR3 contains 15 residues. V was cut by 11 bases and J by 1 base, with 20 bases left in between. The germline gives CDR1 ENHRY, CDR2 SYGVKD. In nucleotides, the CDR3 is TGTGCCGCCGAACCCTCAGGGGCAAGGAACACTGAAGCTTTCTTT. Amino acid sequence: CAAEPSGARNTEAFF.

The chain recombines TRBV25-1 with TRBJ1-2; the D gene is possibly TRBD1 (5 bases). The CDR3 contains 12 residues. Germline lookup yields CDR1 MGHDK and CDR2 SYGVNS. V dropped 10 bases and J dropped 4 bases, with 13 bases sitting between them. DNA for the CDR3: TGTGCCACTCAACAGGTAGTCTATGGCTACACCTTC. This encodes CATQQVVYGYTF.

The chain recombines TRBV19 with TRBJ2-1; D possibly corresponds to TRBD2 (5 bases). Germline V CDR1 and CDR2: LNHDA, SQIVND (reference sequence). V was cut by 3 bases and J by 5 bases, with 5 bases left in between. The CDR3 sequence is 12 residues long. CDR3 nucleotide sequence: TGTGCCAGTAGTATGCGGGACAATGAGCAGTTCTTC. Its translation is CASSMRDNEQFF.

The sample holds a few counts of this clone. The chain has TRBV7-9 and TRBJ1-1; D gene ambiguous. Per the germline V gene, CDR1 is SEHNR and CDR2 is FQNEAQ (reference sequence). Trimming shortened V by 2 bases and J by 5 bases, and 9 bases separated the two germline ends. The CDR3 loop spans 13 amino acids. This CDR3 is CASSLMRDTEAFF. The CDR3 bases are TGTGCCAGCAGCTTAATGAGGGATACTGAAGCTTTCTTT.

The chain has TRBV29-1 and TRBJ2-2; 8 bases agree with TRBD1. The CDR3 extends over 13 amino acids. Trimming removed 4 bases from V and 4 bases from J; junction bases left unmatched: 2. Germline V gene data show CDR1 as SQVTM and CDR2 as ANQGSEA. CDR3 in DNA: TGCAGCGTTGTAACAGGGGGCACCGGGGAGCTGTTTTTT. Translated, it gives CSVVTGGTGELFF.

The genes are TRBV29-1 and TRBJ2-1, with TRBD2 matching over 14 bases. This CDR3 has 16 amino acids. V gave up 5 bases and J gave up 12 bases; unmatched junction bases: 15. CDR1 and CDR2 from the germline V gene are SQVTM and ANQGSEA. CDR3 in amino acids: CSVLGLAGDSGLGQFF. The DNA of the CDR3 is TGCAGCGTTCTGGGACTAGCGGGAGACTCGGGGCTCGGGCAGTTCTTC.

By its share, this clone is medium-sized (0.01 to 0.1%). This rearrangement joins TRBV7-9 to TRBJ2-5; 8 bases align to TRBD2. The CDR3 has 14 amino acids. Unmatched junction bases numbered 5, after V lost 5 bases and J lost 3 bases. In germline, CDR1 is SEHNR, CDR2 FQNEAQ (reference sequence). CDR3: CASSPDGGEETQYF. In DNA, the CDR3 is TGTGCCAGCAGCCCAGACGGGGGGGAAGAGACCCAGTACTTC.

This clone was detected once. The chain carries TRBV5-1 and TRBJ2-6, with TRBD1 as a possible D gene (6 bases). CDR3 size: 16 residues. The V gene's germline CDR1 is SGHRS and CDR2 YFSETQ. The germline V and J ends were trimmed by 5 bases and 0 bases, with 12 bases remaining between them. The CDR3 here is CASSRDTYSGANVLTF. CDR3 coding DNA: TGCGCCAGCAGTCGGGACACTTACTCTGGGGCCAACGTCCTGACTTTC. Supplemented by reference TRBV5-1 and TRBJ2-6, the full variable domain reads KAGVTQTPRYLIKTRGQQVTLSCSPISGHRSVSWYQQTPGQGLQFLFEYFSETQRNKGNFPGRFSGRQFSNSRSEMNVSTLELGDSALYLCASSRDTYSGANVLTFGAGSRLTVL.

The CDR3 reads CASSQSTGSGANVLTF. The CDR3 DNA reads as TGCGCCAGCAGCCAGTCGACAGGTTCTGGGGCCAACGTCCTGACTTTC. The chain combines TRBV4-3 with TRBJ2-6; a possible D gene is TRBD1 (6 bases). The V end lost 3 bases, the J end lost 1 base, and 10 bases lay between the germline ends. The CDR3 runs 16 residues. Germline V CDR1 and CDR2: LGHNA, YSLEER.

DNA for the CDR3: TGCGCCAGCAGCCAAGAGGCTGATAGCAATCAGCCCCAGCATTTT. Translated: CASSQEADSNQPQHF. The rearrangement links TRBV4-3 to TRBJ1-5; D is uncertain. CDR3 length equals 15 residues. Germline CDR1 reads LGHNA; CDR2 reads YSLEER. V lost 0 bases and J 0 bases, leaving 6 bases between the germline ends.

This clone was picked up a small number of times. The chain combines TRBV7-8 with TRBJ2-7; D not certain. The CDR3 is 15 amino acids. The V and J ends lost 1 base and 0 bases respectively, with 10 bases between them. CDR1 is SGHVS, CDR2 FQNEAQ, per germline. The CDR3 coding sequence is TGTGCCAGCAGCTTAGGCGGCAGCCTCTCCTACGAGCAGTACTTC. Translated: CASSLGGSLSYEQYF.

In this sample, this clone turned up a few times. The CDR3 reads CAIKGLPSGANVLTF. The DNA for the CDR3 is TGTGCCATCAAGGGACTGCCCTCTGGGGCCAACGTCCTGACTTTC. This sequence joins TRBV10-3 and TRBJ2-6; D is perhaps TRBD2 (6 bases). Germline assignment: CDR1 ENHRY and CDR2 SYGVKD. Trimming stripped 7 bases from V and 0 bases from J, with 10 bases between. The CDR3 consists of 15 residues.

The rearrangement joins TRBV4-1 to TRBJ1-5; D gene uncertain. Trimming stripped 2 bases from V and 4 bases from J, with 12 bases between. Germline-derived CDR1 and CDR2 are MGHRA and YSYEKL. The CDR3 length is 15 residues. CDR3 amino acids: CASSQPTTTNQPQHF. The DNA of the CDR3 is TGCGCCAGCAGCCAACCAACTACCACTAATCAGCCCCAGCATTTT.

The V gene is TRBV5-1, the J gene TRBJ1-2, with TRBD1 as a possible D gene (6 bases). This CDR3 has 14 residues. Trimming took 5 bases from V and 7 from J, leaving 18 bases between them. Per germline, CDR1 SGHRS and CDR2 YFSETQ. This CDR3 reads CASRDTGTPPGYTF. CDR3 in DNA: TGCGCCAGCAGAGATACAGGGACCCCTCCTGGCTACACCTTC.

The chain is built from TRBV28 and TRBJ2-3; no reliable D call. This CDR3 is built from 12 residues. Trimming left V 4 bases short and J 7 bases short, with 9 bases between. The germline CDR1 and CDR2 sequences are MDHEN and SYDVKM. This CDR3 is CASSYGWYTQYF. In nucleotides, the CDR3 is TGTGCCAGCAGTTACGGGTGGTATACGCAGTATTTT.

V gene TRBV2 combines with J gene TRBJ2-1; D is ambiguous. The V and J ends lost 2 bases and 4 bases respectively, with 12 bases between them. This CDR3 spans 15 amino acids. Germline V lookup: CDR1 SNHLY, CDR2 FYNNEI. For the CDR3, the DNA is TGTGCCAGCAGTGAATTCGGTTCATTTTACAATGAGCAGTTCTTC. This encodes CASSEFGSFYNEQFF. Supplemented by reference TRBV2 and TRBJ2-1, the full variable domain reads EPEVTQTPSHQVTQMGQEVILRCVPISNHLYFYWYRQILGQKVEFLVSFYNNEISEKSEIFDDQFSVERPDGSNFTLKIRSTKLEDSAMYFCASSEFGSFYNEQFFGPGTRLTVL.

The rearrangement uses TRBV10-3 and TRBJ1-2, with D hard to call. The CDR3 contains 15 residues. The V gene's germline CDR1 is ENHRY and CDR2 SYGVKD. Trimming left V 0 bases short and J 2 bases short, with 10 bases between. CDR3 protein: CAISESQTHNYGYTF. In DNA, the CDR3 is TGTGCCATCAGTGAGTCACAGACCCACAACTATGGCTACACCTTC.

This rearrangement joins TRBV25-1 to TRBJ1-4; possibly TRBD1 for D (5 bases). Germline V gene lookup returns CDR1 MGHDK and CDR2 SYGVNS. Trimming left V 2 bases short and J 8 bases short, with 12 bases between. CDR3 length: 14 residues. Here the CDR3 DNA reads TGTGCCAGCAGTGAACCAGGGTGGGTCGAAAAACTGTTTTTT. Amino acid sequence: CASSEPGWVEKLFF. The full variable domain, rest sourced from reference TRBV25-1 and TRBJ1-4, is EADIYQTPRYLVIGTGKKITLECSQTMGHDKMYWYQQDPGMELHLIHYSYGVNSTEKGDLSSESTVSRIRTEHFPLTLESARPSHTSQYLCASSEPGWVEKLFFGSGTQLSVL.

The V and J genes are TRBV6-5 and TRBJ2-7; 8 bases agree with TRBD2. V gave up 6 bases and J gave up 3 bases; unmatched junction bases: 10. The CDR3 is 15 amino acids. Germline CDR1 is MNHEY and CDR2 is SVGAGI. CDR3 loop: CASSTSGGAVYEQYF. CDR3 DNA sequence: TGTGCCAGCAGCACCTCCGGGGGGGCGGTCTACGAGCAGTACTTC.

The gene calls are TRBV6-5 and TRBJ1-1, with D hard to call. This CDR3 contains 13 residues. V was clipped by 6 bases and J by 3 bases, with 11 bases between them. Germline V lookup: CDR1 MNHEY, CDR2 SVGAGI. The CDR3 spells CASSYATHTEAFF. CDR3 DNA: TGTGCCAGCAGCTACGCGACACACACTGAAGCTTTCTTT.

The chain carries TRBV30 and TRBJ1-1; 8 nucleotides agree with TRBD1. Germline CDR1 GTSNPN, CDR2 SVGIG (reference sequence). The length of the CDR3 is 15 residues. The V gene end was trimmed by 0 bases and the J gene end by 6 bases; junction bases not matched to a gene: 9. Written as DNA, the CDR3 is TGTGCCTGGAGTGTTGGACAGGGAGTTTTCGCTGAAGCTTTCTTT. It translates to CAWSVGQGVFAEAFF.

This clone was seen a handful of times. The chain joins TRBV4-1 to TRBJ2-1; 8 bases agree with TRBD1. CDR1 and CDR2 from the germline V gene are MGHRA and YSYEKL. The CDR3 totals 15 residues. V was clipped by 1 base and J by 6 bases; unmatched bases: 5. The CDR3, as DNA: TGCGCCAGCAGCCAAGGGGGACAGGCAGCCAATGAGCAGTTCTTC. Its protein is CASSQGGQAANEQFF.

This clone was observed once. V usage is TRBV25-1 and J usage is TRBJ1-4; tentative D call: TRBD1 (5 bases). This CDR3 spans 15 amino acids. Germline V gene data show CDR1 as MGHDK and CDR2 as SYGVNS. V gave up 2 bases and J gave up 8 bases, with 15 bases separating them. CDR3 in DNA: TGTGCCAGCAGTGAACCAACAGGTCGAGGAGAAAAACTGTTTTTT. Amino acids: CASSEPTGRGEKLFF.

The gene calls are TRBV4-1 and TRBJ2-2; D might be TRBD2 (5 bases). CDR3 length: 15 residues. The V end lost 4 bases, the J end lost 6 bases, and 15 bases lay between the germline ends. Germline-derived CDR1 and CDR2 are MGHRA and YSYEKL. The CDR3 region has the DNA TGCGCCAGCAGCCCCGTCGGGGTTAAGGCCGGGGAGCTGTTTTTT. This codes for CASSPVGVKAGELFF.

This chain connects TRBV5-6 to TRBJ1-6, with D tentatively TRBD1 (5 bases). Germline CDR1 is SGHDT and CDR2 is YYEEEE. V dropped 6 bases and J dropped 7 bases, with 11 bases sitting between them. The CDR3 is 13 residues long. The CDR3 DNA reads TGTGCCAGCACCTTCAGGGAAAATTCACCCCTCCACTTT. Translated: CASTFRENSPLHF.

The chain employs TRBV29-1 and TRBJ2-5, with TRBD2 identical over 9 bases. Germline-derived CDR1 and CDR2 are SQVTM and ANQGSEA. Trimming at V came to 7 bases and at J to 3 bases, leaving 15 bases not matched to a gene. The CDR3 has 16 amino acids. The DNA for the CDR3 is TGCAGCGCCGGGGGAGGCTTAGGCGGGAGGGAAGAGACCCAGTACTTC. Protein: CSAGGGLGGREETQYF.

The chain joins TRBV28 to TRBJ2-7, with D hard to call. This CDR3 is built from 11 residues. Germline loops: CDR1 MDHEN, CDR2 SYDVKM. The V and J ends lost 10 bases and 7 bases respectively, with 14 bases between them. The CDR3 coding sequence is TGTGCCATTGGCCCCCAAACAGAGCAGTACTTC. Its protein product is CAIGPQTEQYF. The whole variable domain, remainder taken from reference TRBV28 and TRBJ2-7, is DVKVTQSSRYLVKRTGEKVFLECVQDMDHENMFWYRQDPGLGLRLIYFSYDVKMKEKGDIPEGYSVSREKKERFSLILESASTNQTSMYLCAIGPQTEQYFGPGTRLTVT.

This clone came up once. This sequence joins TRBV7-2 and TRBJ2-3; no clear D. Germline CDR1 SGHTA, CDR2 FQGNSA. CDR3 length equals 13 residues. Trimming stripped 4 bases from V and 4 bases from J, with 9 bases between. This CDR3 reads CASSSYQSDTQYF. For the CDR3, the DNA is TGTGCCAGCAGCTCCTACCAATCAGATACGCAGTATTTT.

The gene calls are TRBV9 and TRBJ2-7; a possible D gene is TRBD1 (6 bases). Trimming shortened V by 4 bases and J by 7 bases, and 39 bases separated the two germline ends. CDR1 and CDR2 (germline): SGDLS, YYNGEE. The CDR3 length is 21 residues. For the CDR3, the DNA is TGTGCCAGCAGCCCCCGTGTGGGGTTAGGGGGACCGATAATCCCTTCTAGGGAGCAGTACTTC. Amino acids: CASSPRVGLGGPIIPSREQYF. The entire variable domain, with the rest obtained from reference TRBV9 and TRBJ2-7, is as follows: DSGVTQTPKHLITATGQRVTLRCSPRSGDLSVYWYQQSLDQGLQFLIQYYNGEERAKGNILERFSAQQFPDLHSELNLSSLELGDSALYFCASSPRVGLGGPIIPSREQYFGPGTRLTVT.

The gene calls are TRBV4-2 and TRBJ1-3, with D maybe TRBD1 (5 bases). The length of the CDR3 is 17 residues. V was pared by 0 bases and J by 3 bases, with 15 bases between. CDR1 is LGHNA and CDR2 is YNFKEQ in the germline V gene. As DNA, the CDR3 is TGTGCCAGCAGCCAAGAGGGGAGGGGATGGTTTGGAAACACCATATATTTT. It translates to CASSQEGRGWFGNTIYF.

The chain recombines TRBV28 with TRBJ2-1, with TRBD2 identical over 10 bases. The CDR3 covers 17 residues. Germline trimming cut 8 bases from V and 6 bases from J; bases unmatched to any gene: 16. Germline V gene sequence: CDR1 MDHEN, CDR2 SYDVKM. This CDR3 is CASARVGAGGQGNEQFF. The CDR3 region has the DNA TGTGCCAGCGCCCGCGTGGGAGCGGGAGGGCAGGGCAATGAGCAGTTCTTC.